The 3 T cell receptor beta chains below were found in one sample sequenced in a study of regulatory T cells in long-lasting Graves disease. Arm-PCR of CDR3 regions and iRepertoire HTBI primers were used to build TCR beta libraries. MiXCR, applied by TCRdb to the multiplex PCR reads, yields one record per CDR3 protein. The sample lists around 320,000 distinct CDR3 sequences; around 15% were seen once. The sample's time point: newly diagnosed GD, antithyroid drugs for less than 3 months. Extracted PBMC RNA gave rise to the TCR library. These data were also filed under a second study, of T cells in Graves' hyperthyroidism and ophthalmopathy.

Sample: peripheral blood mononuclear cells (PBMCs), taken at new diagnosis, from a patient treated with antithyroid drugs. These TCRs come from a man aged 40-49 years with Graves disease.

Many counts were recorded for this clonotype. The rearrangement links TRBV20-1 to TRBJ2-5, with 10 bases fitting TRBD1. Trimming took 5 bases from V and 4 from J; bases not matched to a gene: 10. Germline CDR1 DFQATT, CDR2 SNEGSKA (reference sequence). The CDR3 covers 15 residues. CDR3 nucleotides: TGCAGTGCTCCCGAATGGACAGGGGGGCGAGAGACCCAGTACTTC. As protein: CSAPEWTGGRETQYF.

The V call is TRBV24-1, the J call TRBJ2-1; D unresolved. V was clipped by 3 bases and J by 1 base, with 12 bases between them. Germline lookup yields CDR1 KGHDR and CDR2 SFDVKD. The CDR3 totals 16 residues. CDR3 bases: TGTGCCACCAGTGATGCCAGCTTTGGTTCCTACAATGAGCAGTTCTTC. It is translated as CATSDASFGSYNEQFF.

This clonotype occurred many times. The rearrangement joins TRBV2 to TRBJ1-6; D unclear. This CDR3 is 14 amino acids long. Trimming took 5 bases from V and 0 from J, leaving 5 bases between them. Germline lookup yields CDR1 SNHLY and CDR2 FYNNEI. Here the CDR3 DNA reads TGTGCCAGCAGTATGGGCTCCTATAATTCACCCCTCCACTTT. This gives the protein CASSMGSYNSPLHF.